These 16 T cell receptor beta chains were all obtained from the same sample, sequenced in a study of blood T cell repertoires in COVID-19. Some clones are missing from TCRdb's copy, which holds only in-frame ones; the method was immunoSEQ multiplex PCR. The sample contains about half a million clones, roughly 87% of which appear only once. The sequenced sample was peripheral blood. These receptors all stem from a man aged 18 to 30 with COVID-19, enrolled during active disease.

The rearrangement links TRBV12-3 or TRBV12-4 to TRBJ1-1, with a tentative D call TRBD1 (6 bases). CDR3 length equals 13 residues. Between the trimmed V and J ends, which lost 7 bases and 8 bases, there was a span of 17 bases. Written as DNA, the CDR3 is TGTGCCAGCAACGACAGGAGTGATGCAGAAGCTTTCTTT. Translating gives CASNDRSDAEAFF.

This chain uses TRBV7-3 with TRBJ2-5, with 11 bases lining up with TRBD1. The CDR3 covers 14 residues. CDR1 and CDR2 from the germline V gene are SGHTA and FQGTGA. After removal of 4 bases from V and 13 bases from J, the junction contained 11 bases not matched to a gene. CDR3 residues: CASSSSGTGGPAYF. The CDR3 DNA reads TGTGCCAGCAGCTCCTCCGGGACAGGGGGACCCGCGTACTTC.

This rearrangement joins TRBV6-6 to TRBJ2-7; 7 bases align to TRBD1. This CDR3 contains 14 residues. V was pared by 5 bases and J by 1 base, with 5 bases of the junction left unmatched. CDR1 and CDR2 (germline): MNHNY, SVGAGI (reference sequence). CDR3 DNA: TGTGCCAGCAGTGGACCGGACAGGTCCTACGAGCAGTACTTC. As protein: CASSGPDRSYEQYF.

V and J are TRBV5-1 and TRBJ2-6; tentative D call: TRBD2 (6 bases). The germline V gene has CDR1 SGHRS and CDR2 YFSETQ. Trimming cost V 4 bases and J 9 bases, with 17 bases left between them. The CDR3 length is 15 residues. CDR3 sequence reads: CASSQDGSRDNVLTF. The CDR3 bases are TGCGCCAGCAGCCAAGACGGGAGTAGGGACAACGTCCTGACTTTC.

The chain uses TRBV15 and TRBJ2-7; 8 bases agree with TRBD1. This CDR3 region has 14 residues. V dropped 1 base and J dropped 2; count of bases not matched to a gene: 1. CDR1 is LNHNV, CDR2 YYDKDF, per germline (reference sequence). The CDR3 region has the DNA TGTGCCACCAGCAGAGGGACAGGGACCTACGAGCAGTACTTC. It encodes CATSRGTGTYEQYF. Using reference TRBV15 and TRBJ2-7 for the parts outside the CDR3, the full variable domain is DAMVIQNPRYQVTQFGKPVTLSCSQTLNHNVMYWYQQKSSQAPKLLFHYYDKDFNNEADTPDNFQSRRPNTSFCFLDIRSPGLGDTAMYLCATSRGTGTYEQYFGPGTRLTVT.

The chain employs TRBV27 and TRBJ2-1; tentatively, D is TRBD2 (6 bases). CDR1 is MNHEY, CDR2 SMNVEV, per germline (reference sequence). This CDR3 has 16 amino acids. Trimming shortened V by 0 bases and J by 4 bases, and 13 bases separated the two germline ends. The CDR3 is CASSLSSGTLYNEQFF. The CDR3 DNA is TGTGCCAGCAGTTTATCGTCTGGGACTCTTTACAATGAGCAGTTCTTC.

The CDR3 loop reads CASSLIGGPLTKNIQYF. The CDR3 DNA sequence: TGCGCCAGCAGCTTGATAGGGGGCCCCTTGACCAAAAACATTCAGTACTTC. This chain uses TRBV5-1 with TRBJ2-4, with TRBD1 matching over 7 bases. This CDR3 spans 17 amino acids. With 1 base clipped from V and 2 bases from J, the junction kept 9 bases outside the gene matches. Germline assignment: CDR1 SGHRS and CDR2 YFSETQ.

The CDR3 sequence is CASSQLSGGQETQYF. Written as DNA, the CDR3 is TGTGCCAGCAGCCAACTAAGCGGGGGGCAAGAGACCCAGTACTTC. The chain is built from TRBV3-1 (or the pseudogene TRBV3-2) and TRBJ2-5; 9 nucleotides match TRBD2. This CDR3 region has 15 residues. Germline loops: CDR1 LGHDT, CDR2 YNNKEL (reference sequence). Trimming removed 2 bases from V and 2 bases from J; junction bases left unmatched: 3.

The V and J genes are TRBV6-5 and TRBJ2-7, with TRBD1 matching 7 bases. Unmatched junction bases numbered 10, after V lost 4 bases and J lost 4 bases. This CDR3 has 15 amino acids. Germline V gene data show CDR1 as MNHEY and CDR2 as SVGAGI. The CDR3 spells CASSSSLTGVYEQYF. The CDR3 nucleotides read TGTGCCAGCAGTTCCTCTCTTACAGGGGTGTACGAGCAGTACTTC.

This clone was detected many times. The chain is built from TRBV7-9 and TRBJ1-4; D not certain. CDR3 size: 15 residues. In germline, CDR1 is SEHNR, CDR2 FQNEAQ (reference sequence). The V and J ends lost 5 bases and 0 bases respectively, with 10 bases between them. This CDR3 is CASSPWAATNEKLFF. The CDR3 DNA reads TGTGCCAGCAGCCCCTGGGCAGCAACTAATGAAAAACTGTTTTTT.

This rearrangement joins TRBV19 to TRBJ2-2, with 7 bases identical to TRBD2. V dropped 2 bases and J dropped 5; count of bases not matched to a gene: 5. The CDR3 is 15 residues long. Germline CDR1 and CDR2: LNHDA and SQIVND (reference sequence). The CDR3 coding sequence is TGTGCCAGTAGTATAAAGCCGCGGGAGACCGGGGAGCTGTTTTTT. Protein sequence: CASSIKPRETGELFF.

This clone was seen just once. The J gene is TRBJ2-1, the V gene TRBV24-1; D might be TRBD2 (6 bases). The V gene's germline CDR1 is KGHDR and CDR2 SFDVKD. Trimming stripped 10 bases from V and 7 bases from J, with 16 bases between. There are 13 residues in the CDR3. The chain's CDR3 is CATGKEGINEQFF. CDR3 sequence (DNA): TGTGCCACTGGCAAGGAGGGGATAAATGAGCAGTTCTTC.

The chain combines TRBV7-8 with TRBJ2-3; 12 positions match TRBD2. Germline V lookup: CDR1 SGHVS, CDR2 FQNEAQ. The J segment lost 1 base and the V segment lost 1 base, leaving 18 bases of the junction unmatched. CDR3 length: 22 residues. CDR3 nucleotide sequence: TGTGCCAGCAGCTTAGTGGGGGTGTCTCCTAGCGGGAGGGTTCGGGGCACAGATACGCAGTATTTT. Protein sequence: CASSLVGVSPSGRVRGTDTQYF.

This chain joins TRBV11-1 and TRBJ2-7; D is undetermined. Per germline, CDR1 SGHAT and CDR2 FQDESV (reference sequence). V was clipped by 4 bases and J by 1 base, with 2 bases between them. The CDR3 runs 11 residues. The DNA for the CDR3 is TGTGCCAGCAGCTCTTCCTACGAGCAGTACTTC. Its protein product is CASSSSYEQYF.

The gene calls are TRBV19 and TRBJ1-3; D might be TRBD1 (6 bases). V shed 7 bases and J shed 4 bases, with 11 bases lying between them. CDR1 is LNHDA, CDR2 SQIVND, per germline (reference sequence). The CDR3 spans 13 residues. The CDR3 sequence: CASTGQIGNTIYF. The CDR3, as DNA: TGTGCCAGTACCGGACAGATAGGAAACACCATATATTTT.

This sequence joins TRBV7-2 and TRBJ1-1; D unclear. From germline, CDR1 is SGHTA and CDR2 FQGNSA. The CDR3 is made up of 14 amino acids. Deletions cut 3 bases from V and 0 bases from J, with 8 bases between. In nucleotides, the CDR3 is TGTGCCAGCAGCTTTAATATTGTGAACACTGAAGCTTTCTTT. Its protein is CASSFNIVNTEAFF.